This is a list of T cell receptor beta chains from one sample in a study of a mutant IDH1 vaccine in newly diagnosed glioma. The antigens of these receptors remain unknown. The assay was immunoSEQ multiplex PCR, and TCRdb's table has in-frame clones only and misses some. The sample holds 30,000 to 40,000 clones, 82% seen once. Here the sequenced sample was PBMCs, taken from a glioma patient whose treatment included an IDH1 peptide vaccine. The source of these receptors is a woman aged 18-30 years with glioma. Both conserved end residues are part of each CDR3. A D gene is named only where the DNA matches it firmly. Clone sizes are given selectively: once, few, many, or a class where the clone is expanded.

d_call clone_size j_call v_call cdr3_aa cdr3_nt
TRBD1 NA TRBJ1-1 TRBV4-1 CASSQVWGQGTEAFF TGCGCCAGCAGCCAAGTTTGGGGACAGGGTACTGAAGCTTTCTTT
TRBD2 NA TRBJ2-7 TRBV18 CASSPTAGSYEQYF TGTGCCAGCTCACCTACAGCGGGAAGCTACGAGCAGTACTTC
TRBD1 NA TRBJ1-1 TRBV5-4 CASSSYRGSTEAFF TGTGCCAGCAGCTCCTACAGGGGGAGCACTGAAGCTTTCTTT
NA NA TRBJ1-5 TRBV19 CASSIGRGGGGQPQHF TGTGCCAGTAGTATAGGGCGGGGGGGCGGAGGTCAGCCCCAGCATTTT
NA NA TRBJ1-5 TRBV2 CASSERGGPQHF TGTGCCAGCAGCGAGAGAGGAGGGCCCCAGCATTTT
NA NA TRBJ2-7 TRBV27 CASSWRREPYEQYF TGTGCCAGCAGTTGGCGCAGGGAACCCTACGAGCAGTACTTC
NA NA TRBJ1-3 TRBV6-1 CASSESGASSGNTIYF TGTGCCAGCAGTGAATCGGGGGCTAGCTCTGGAAACACCATATATTTT
NA NA TRBJ2-5 TRBV11-2 CASSSTGETQYF TGTGCCAGCAGCTCGACAGGAGAGACCCAGTACTTC
NA NA TRBJ2-1 TRBV10-3 CAISGTAPNSYNEQFF TGTGCCATCAGTGGGACCGCACCGAACTCCTACAATGAGCAGTTCTTC
NA few TRBJ1-6 TRBV7-9 CASSFAPDNSPLHF TGTGCCAGCAGCTTTGCACCCGATAATTCACCCCTCCACTTT
NA NA TRBJ1-2 TRBV11-3 CASSLGSYGYTF TGTGCCAGCAGCTTAGGAAGCTATGGCTACACCTTC
NA NA TRBJ2-7 TRBV4-1 CASSQEPFETYEQYF TGCGCCAGCAGCCAAGAACCCTTTGAAACCTACGAGCAGTACTTC
TRBD2 NA TRBJ2-5 TRBV29-1 CSVGTRGRETQYF TGCAGCGTCGGGACTAGGGGTCGGGAGACCCAGTACTTC
NA NA TRBJ1-6 TRBV5-1 CASSLGDTYNSPLHF TGCGCCAGCAGCTTGGGAGACACCTATAATTCACCCCTCCACTTT
NA few TRBJ1-4 TRBV27 CASSFYAPKGKLFF TGTGCCAGCAGTTTCTATGCACCGAAAGGGAAACTGTTTTTT
NA NA TRBJ2-5 TRBV7-8 CASSLVRQGWQETQYF TGTGCCAGCAGCTTAGTGCGGCAGGGGTGGCAAGAGACCCAGTACTTC
NA NA TRBJ1-3 TRBV14 CASSQYLQGGPGNTIYF TGTGCCAGCAGCCAATACTTGCAGGGTGGTCCTGGAAACACCATATATTTT
TRBD1 NA TRBJ2-7 TRBV18 CASSPRETGDHEQYF TGTGCCAGCTCACCAAGGGAGACAGGGGATCACGAGCAGTACTTC